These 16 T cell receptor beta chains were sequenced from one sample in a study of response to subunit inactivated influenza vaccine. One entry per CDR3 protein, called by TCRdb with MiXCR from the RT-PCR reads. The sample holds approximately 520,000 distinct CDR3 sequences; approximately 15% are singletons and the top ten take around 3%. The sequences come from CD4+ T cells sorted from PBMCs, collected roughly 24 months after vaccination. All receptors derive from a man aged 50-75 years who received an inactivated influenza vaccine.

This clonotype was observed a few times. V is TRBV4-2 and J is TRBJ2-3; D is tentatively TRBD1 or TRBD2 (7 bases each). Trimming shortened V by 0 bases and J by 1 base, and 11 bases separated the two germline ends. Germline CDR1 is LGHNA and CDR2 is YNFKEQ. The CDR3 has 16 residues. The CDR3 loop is CASSQEAGGGTDTQYF. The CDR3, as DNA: TGTGCCAGCAGCCAAGAGGCAGGGGGGGGCACAGATACGCAGTATTTT.

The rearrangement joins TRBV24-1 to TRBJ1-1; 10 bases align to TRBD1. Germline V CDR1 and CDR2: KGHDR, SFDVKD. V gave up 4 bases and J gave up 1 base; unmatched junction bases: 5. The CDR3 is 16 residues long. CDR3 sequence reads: CATSDGGTGANTEAFF. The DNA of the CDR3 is TGTGCCACCAGTGACGGGGGGACAGGGGCGAACACTGAAGCTTTCTTT.

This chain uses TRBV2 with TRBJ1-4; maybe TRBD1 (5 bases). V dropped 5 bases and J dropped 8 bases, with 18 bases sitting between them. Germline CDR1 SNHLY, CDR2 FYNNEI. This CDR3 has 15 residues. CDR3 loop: CASSSQGRGNEKLFF. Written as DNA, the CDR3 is TGTGCCAGCAGTTCTCAGGGTCGGGGAAACGAAAAACTGTTTTTT.

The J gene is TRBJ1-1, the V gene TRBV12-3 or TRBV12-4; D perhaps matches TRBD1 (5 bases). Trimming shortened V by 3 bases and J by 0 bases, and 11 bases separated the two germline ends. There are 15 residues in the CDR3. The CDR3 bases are TGTGCCAGCAGTTTGGGGCAGGTGTTGAACACTGAAGCTTTCTTT. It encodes CASSLGQVLNTEAFF.

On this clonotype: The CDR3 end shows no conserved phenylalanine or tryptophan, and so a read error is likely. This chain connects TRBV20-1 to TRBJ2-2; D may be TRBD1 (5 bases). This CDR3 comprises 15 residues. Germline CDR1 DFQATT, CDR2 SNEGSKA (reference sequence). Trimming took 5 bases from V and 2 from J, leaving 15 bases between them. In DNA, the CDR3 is TGCAGTGCTGGCAATGGGCAGGGAAACACCGGGGAGCTGTTTTCT. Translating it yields CSAGNGQGNTGELFS.

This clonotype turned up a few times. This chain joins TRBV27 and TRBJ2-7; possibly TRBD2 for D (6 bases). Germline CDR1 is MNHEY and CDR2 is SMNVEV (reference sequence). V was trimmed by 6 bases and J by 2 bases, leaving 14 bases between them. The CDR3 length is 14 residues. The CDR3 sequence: CASRPGTVTYEQYF. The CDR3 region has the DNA TGTGCCAGCAGGCCCGGGACTGTAACCTACGAGCAGTACTTC.

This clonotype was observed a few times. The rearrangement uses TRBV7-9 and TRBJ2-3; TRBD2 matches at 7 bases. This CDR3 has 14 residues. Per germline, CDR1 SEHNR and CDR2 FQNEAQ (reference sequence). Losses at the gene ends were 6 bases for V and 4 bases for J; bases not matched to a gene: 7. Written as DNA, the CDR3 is TGTGCCAGCAGTCTAAGGACTAGATCAGATACGCAGTATTTT. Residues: CASSLRTRSDTQYF.

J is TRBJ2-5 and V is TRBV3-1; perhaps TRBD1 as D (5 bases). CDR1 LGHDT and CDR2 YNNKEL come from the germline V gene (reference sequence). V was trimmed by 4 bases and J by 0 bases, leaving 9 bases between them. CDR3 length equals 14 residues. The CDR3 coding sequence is TGTGCCAGCAGCCGGCAGGGAAACCAAGAGACCCAGTACTTC. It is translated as CASSRQGNQETQYF.

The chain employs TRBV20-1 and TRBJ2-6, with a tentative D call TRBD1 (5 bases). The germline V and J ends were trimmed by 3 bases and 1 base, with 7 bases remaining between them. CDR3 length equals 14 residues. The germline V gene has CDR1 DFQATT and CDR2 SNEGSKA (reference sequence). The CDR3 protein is CSASAGSGANVLTF. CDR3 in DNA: TGCAGTGCTAGTGCAGGGTCTGGGGCCAACGTCCTGACTTTC.

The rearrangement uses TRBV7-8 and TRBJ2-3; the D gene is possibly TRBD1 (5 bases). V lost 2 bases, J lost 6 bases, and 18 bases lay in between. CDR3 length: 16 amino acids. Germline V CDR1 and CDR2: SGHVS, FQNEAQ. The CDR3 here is CASSLMTVSSWDTQYF. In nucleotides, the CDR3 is TGTGCCAGCAGCTTAATGACAGTGTCCTCCTGGGATACGCAGTATTTT.

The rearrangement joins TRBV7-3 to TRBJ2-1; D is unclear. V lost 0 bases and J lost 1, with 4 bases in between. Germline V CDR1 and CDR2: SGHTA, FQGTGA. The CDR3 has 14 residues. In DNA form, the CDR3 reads TGTGCCAGCAGCTTAACTAATTCCTACAATGAGCAGTTCTTC. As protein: CASSLTNSYNEQFF.

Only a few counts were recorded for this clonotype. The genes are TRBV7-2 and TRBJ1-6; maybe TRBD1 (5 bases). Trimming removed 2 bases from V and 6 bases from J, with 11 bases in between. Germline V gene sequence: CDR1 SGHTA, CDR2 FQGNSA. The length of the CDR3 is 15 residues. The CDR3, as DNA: TGTGCCAGCAGCTTATTTGGAAGGGGTAATTCACCCCTCCACTTT. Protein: CASSLFGRGNSPLHF.

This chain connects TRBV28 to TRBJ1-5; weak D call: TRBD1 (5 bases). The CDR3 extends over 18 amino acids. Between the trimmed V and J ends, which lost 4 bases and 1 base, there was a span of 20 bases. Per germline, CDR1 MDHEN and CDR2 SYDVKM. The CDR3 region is CASSWSGTASWSNQPQHF. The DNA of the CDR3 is TGTGCCAGCAGTTGGTCCGGGACGGCCTCGTGGAGCAATCAGCCCCAGCATTTT. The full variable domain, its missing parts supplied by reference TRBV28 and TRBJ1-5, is DVKVTQSSRYLVKRTGEKVFLECVQDMDHENMFWYRQDPGLGLRLIYFSYDVKMKEKGDIPEGYSVSREKKERFSLILESASTNQTSMYLCASSWSGTASWSNQPQHFGDGTRLSIL.

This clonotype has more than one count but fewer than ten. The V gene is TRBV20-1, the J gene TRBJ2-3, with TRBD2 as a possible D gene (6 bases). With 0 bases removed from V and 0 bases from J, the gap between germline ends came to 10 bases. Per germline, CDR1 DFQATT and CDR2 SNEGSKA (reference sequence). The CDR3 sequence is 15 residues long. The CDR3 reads CSARDWAGSTDTQYF. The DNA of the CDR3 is TGCAGTGCTAGAGATTGGGCGGGGAGCACAGATACGCAGTATTTT.

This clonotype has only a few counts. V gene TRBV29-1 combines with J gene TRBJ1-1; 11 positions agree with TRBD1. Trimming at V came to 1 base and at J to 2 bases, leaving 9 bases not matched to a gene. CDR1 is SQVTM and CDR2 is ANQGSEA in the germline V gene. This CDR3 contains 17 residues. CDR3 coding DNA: TGCAGCGTTGAAGGAAAGGACAGGGGGCCGCGAAACACTGAAGCTTTCTTT. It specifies CSVEGKDRGPRNTEAFF. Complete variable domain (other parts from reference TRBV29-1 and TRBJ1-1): SAVISQKPSRDICQRGTSLTIQCQVDSQVTMMFWYRQQPGQSLTLIATANQGSEATYESGFVIDKFPISRPNLTFSTLTVSNMSPEDSSIYLCSVEGKDRGPRNTEAFFGQGTRLTVV.

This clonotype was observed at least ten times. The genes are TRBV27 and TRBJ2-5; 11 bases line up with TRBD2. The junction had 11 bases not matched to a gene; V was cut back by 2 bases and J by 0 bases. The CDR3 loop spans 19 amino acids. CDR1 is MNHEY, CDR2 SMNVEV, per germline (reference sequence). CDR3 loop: CASSLRLTSGATYQETQYF. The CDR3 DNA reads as TGTGCCAGCAGTTTAAGGTTGACTAGCGGGGCGACGTACCAAGAGACCCAGTACTTC.